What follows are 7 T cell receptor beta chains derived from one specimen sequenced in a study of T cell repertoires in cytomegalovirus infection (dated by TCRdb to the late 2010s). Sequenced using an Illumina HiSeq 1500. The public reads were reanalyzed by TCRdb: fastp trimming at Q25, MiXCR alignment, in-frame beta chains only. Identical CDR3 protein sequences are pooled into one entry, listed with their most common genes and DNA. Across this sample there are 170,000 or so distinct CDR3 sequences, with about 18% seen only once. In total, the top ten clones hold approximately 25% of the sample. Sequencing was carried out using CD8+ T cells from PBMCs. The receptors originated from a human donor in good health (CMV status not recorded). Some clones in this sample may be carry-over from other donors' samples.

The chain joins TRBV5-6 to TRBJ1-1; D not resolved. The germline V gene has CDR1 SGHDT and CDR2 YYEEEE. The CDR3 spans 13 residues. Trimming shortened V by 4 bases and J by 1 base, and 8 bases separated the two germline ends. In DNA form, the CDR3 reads TGTGCCAGCAGCATCCGGAAGAACACTGAAGCTTTCTTT. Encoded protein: CASSIRKNTEAFF.

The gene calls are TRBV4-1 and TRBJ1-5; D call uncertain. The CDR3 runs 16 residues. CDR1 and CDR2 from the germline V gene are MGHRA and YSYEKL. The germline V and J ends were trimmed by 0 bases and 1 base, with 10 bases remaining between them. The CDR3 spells CASSQDGGRSNQPQHF. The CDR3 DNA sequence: TGCGCCAGCAGCCAAGATGGAGGACGAAGCAATCAGCCCCAGCATTTT.

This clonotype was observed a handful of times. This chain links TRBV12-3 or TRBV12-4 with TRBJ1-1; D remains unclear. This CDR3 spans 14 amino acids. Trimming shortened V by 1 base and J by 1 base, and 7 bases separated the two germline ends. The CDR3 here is CASSLGPTNTEAFF. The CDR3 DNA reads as TGTGCCAGCAGTTTAGGACCGACGAACACTGAAGCTTTCTTT.

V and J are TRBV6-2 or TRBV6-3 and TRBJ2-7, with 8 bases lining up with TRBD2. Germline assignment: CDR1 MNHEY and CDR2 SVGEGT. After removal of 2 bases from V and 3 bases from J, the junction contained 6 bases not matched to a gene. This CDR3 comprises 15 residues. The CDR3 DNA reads TGTGCCAGCAGTTACCCCCCGGGACTAGTCTACGAGCAGTACTTC. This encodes CASSYPPGLVYEQYF.

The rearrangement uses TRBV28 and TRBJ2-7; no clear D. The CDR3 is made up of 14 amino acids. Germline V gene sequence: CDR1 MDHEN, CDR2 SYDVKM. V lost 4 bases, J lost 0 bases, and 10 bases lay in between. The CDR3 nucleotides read TGTGCCAGCAGTTCCGACACGTACTCCTACGAGCAGTACTTC. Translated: CASSSDTYSYEQYF.

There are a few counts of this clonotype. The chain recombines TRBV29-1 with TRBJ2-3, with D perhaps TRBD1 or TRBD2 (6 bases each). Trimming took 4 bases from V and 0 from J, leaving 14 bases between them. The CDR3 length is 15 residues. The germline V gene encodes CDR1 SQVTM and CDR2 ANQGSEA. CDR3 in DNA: TGCAGCGTTGCCGAGGAGGGGGACAGCACAGATACGCAGTATTTT. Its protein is CSVAEEGDSTDTQYF.

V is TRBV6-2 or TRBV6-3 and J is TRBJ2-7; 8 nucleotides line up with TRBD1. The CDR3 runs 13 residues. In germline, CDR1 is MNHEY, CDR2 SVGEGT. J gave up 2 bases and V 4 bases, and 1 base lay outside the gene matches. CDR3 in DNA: TGTGCCAGCAGTTGGACAGGGCCCTACGAGCAGTACTTC. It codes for CASSWTGPYEQYF.